This is a list of T cell receptor beta chains from one sample in a study of T cells in Graves' hyperthyroidism and ophthalmopathy. TCRdb independently ran MiXCR on the multiplex PCR reads; one entry per CDR3 protein. The sample records approximately 520,000 distinct CDR3 sequences, less than 25% being singletons. The source material was blood. The receptor source for this set is a man younger than 35 with Graves' hyperthyroidism. Both conserved end residues are part of each CDR3. D genes are given only for firm matches. A row's size may be missing; if present it is once, few, many or a size class.

CDR3	DNA	J	V	size	D
CASSLVRGSKNIKYF	TGTGCCAGCAGTTTAGTCAGGGGGTCCAAAAACATTAAGTACTTC	TRBJ2-4	TRBV12-3/TRBV12-4	few	TRBD1
CSAIGEKETQYF	TGCAGTGCTATCGGAGAGAAAGAGACCCAGTACTTC	TRBJ2-5	TRBV20-1	many	.
CASSEGGGWAFF	TGTGCCAGCAGTGAAGGTGGGGGCTGGGCTTTCTTT	TRBJ1-1	TRBV2	many	.
CASSETAGGINEQFF	TGTGCCAGCAGTGAAACAGCGGGGGGGATCAATGAGCAGTTCTTC	TRBJ2-1	TRBV6-4	many	TRBD2
CATSQLTSGRRTGELFF	TGTGCCACCAGCCAGCTTACTAGCGGGAGAAGAACCGGGGAGCTGTTTTTT	TRBJ2-2	TRBV24-1	.	TRBD2
CASSEASRRPKGNYGYTF	TGTGCCAGCAGTGAAGCATCCCGCAGGCCCAAGGGGAACTATGGCTACACCTTC	TRBJ1-2	TRBV6-1	many	.
CATSGGLGETQYF	TGTGCCACCAGCGGCGGGCTGGGGGAGACCCAGTACTTC	TRBJ2-5	TRBV15	few	.
CASSPSQGAYGYTF	TGTGCCAGCTCACCATCTCAGGGCGCCTATGGCTACACCTTC	TRBJ1-2	TRBV18	few	.
CATSRDPGQPQHF	TGTGCCACCAGCAGAGATCCAGGCCAGCCCCAGCATTTT	TRBJ1-5	TRBV15	many	.
CASSSADTQYF	TGTGCCAGCTCTAGTGCAGATACGCAGTATTTT	TRBJ2-3	TRBV12-3/TRBV12-4	.	.
CASSSDRTVQYF	TGCGCCAGCAGCTCGGACAGGACCGTGCAGTACTTC	TRBJ2-7	TRBV5-1	many	TRBD1
CAWIGYSGNTIYF	TGTGCCTGGATCGGCTACTCTGGAAACACCATATATTTT	TRBJ1-3	TRBV30	few	.
CASSFILLLAGSNTGELFF	TGTGCCAGCAGCTTTATCCTTCTACTAGCGGGGTCGAACACCGGGGAGCTGTTTTTT	TRBJ2-2	TRBV11-1	.	TRBD2
CASRRAETGVETQYF	TGTGCCAGCCGTCGAGCCGAGACAGGGGTGGAGACCCAGTACTTC	TRBJ2-5	TRBV6-5	many	TRBD1
CASSKEPNEQYF	TGTGCCAGCAGTAAAGAACCTAACGAGCAGTACTTC	TRBJ2-7	TRBV28	many	.
CASSYSSGNEQYF	TGTGCCAGCAGTTACTCGAGTGGGAACGAGCAGTACTTC	TRBJ2-7	TRBV6-5	.	.
CSVPSPADRANYGYTF	TGCAGCGTCCCATCACCGGCGGACAGGGCTAACTATGGCTACACCTTC	TRBJ1-2	TRBV29-1	many	TRBD1
CASSTTGVPIQPQHF	TGTGCCAGTAGTACCACAGGGGTCCCTATCCAGCCCCAGCATTTT	TRBJ1-5	TRBV19	many	TRBD1
CASSLDRGDSYEQYF	TGCGCCAGCAGCCTCGACAGGGGCGACTCCTACGAGCAGTACTTC	TRBJ2-7	TRBV5-1	.	TRBD1
CSASKDRKPFYYGYTF	TGCAGTGCTAGCAAGGATAGGAAGCCTTTTTACTATGGCTACACCTTC	TRBJ1-2	TRBV20-1	many	.
CASSLSPGQALAQPQHF	TGTGCCAGCAGTTTATCCCCGGGACAGGCCTTAGCCCAGCCCCAGCATTTT	TRBJ1-5	TRBV28	many	TRBD1
CASSEGWANYGYTF	TGTGCCAGCAGTGAAGGGTGGGCTAACTATGGCTACACCTTC	TRBJ1-2	TRBV6-1	.	.
CASSTGLGYEQYF	TGTGCCAGCAGCACAGGCCTGGGATACGAGCAGTACTTC	TRBJ2-7	TRBV12-3/TRBV12-4	many	.
CASSPLDRPREAFF	TGTGCCAGCAGTCCTCTGGACAGGCCCAGAGAAGCTTTCTTT	TRBJ1-1	TRBV6-1	many	TRBD1
CASSFRGTITMTQYF	TGTGCCAGCAGTTTCCGAGGGACGATAACGATGACCCAGTACTTC	TRBJ2-5	TRBV28	few	.
CASSFARDYEQYF	TGTGCCAGCAGTTTCGCAAGAGACTACGAGCAGTACTTC	TRBJ2-7	TRBV27	many	.
CASSLKGQASSYEQYF	TGTGCCAGCAGCTTAAAAGGACAGGCCAGCTCCTACGAGCAGTACTTC	TRBJ2-7	TRBV11-2	.	TRBD1
CASSGGQGPSYEQYF	TGTGCCAGCAGTGGTGGACAGGGCCCTTCCTACGAGCAGTACTTC	TRBJ2-7	TRBV2	.	TRBD1
CASRTSGTTNQPQHF	TGTGCCAGCAGGACTTCCGGGACCACAAATCAGCCCCAGCATTTT	TRBJ1-5	TRBV27	many	.
CASSEFQRGSQETQYF	TGTGCCAGCAGTGAATTCCAACGTGGATCCCAAGAGACCCAGTACTTC	TRBJ2-5	TRBV6-1	.	.
CASSEAQLAVSYEQYF	TGTGCCAGCAGTGAAGCGCAACTAGCGGTCTCCTACGAGCAGTACTTC	TRBJ2-7	TRBV2	many	TRBD2
CATLDGYGYTF	TGTGCCACTTTGGACGGCTATGGCTACACCTTC	TRBJ1-2	TRBV19	many	.
CASSLLEKTQYF	TGTGCCAGCAGCTTACTTGAAAAGACCCAGTACTTC	TRBJ2-5	TRBV11-2	many	.